This T cell receptor (beta chain) was sequenced in a study of PD-1 blockade in classical Hodgkin lymphoma. Profiled with immunoSEQ multiplex PCR; TCRdb holds only in-frame clones, not every one. The data contain approximately 45,000 clones, approximately 91% of them singletons. This CDR3 is built from 15 residues. CDR1 LNHDA and CDR2 SQIVND come from the germline V gene (reference sequence). V lost 4 bases, J lost 6 bases, and 9 bases stayed unmatched. The time point: newly diagnosed, previously untreated cHL patient sample. PBMCs representing newly diagnosed, untreated classical Hodgkin lymphoma functioned as the comparison.

The chain employs TRBV19 and TRBJ2-1; TRBD1 matches 7 bases. Material for sequencing was peripheral blood mononuclear cells (PBMCs). The receptor was isolated from a human donor with classical Hodgkin lymphoma. CDR3 nucleotide sequence: TGTGCCAGTAGTAGCCGACAGGGCCTATTCAATGAGCAGTTCTTC. Amino acid sequence: CASSSRQGLFNEQFF.